This passage covers 2 T cell receptor beta chains from one sample sequenced in a study of T cell responses to AZD1222 COVID-19 vaccine. Produced via immunoSEQ multiplex PCR; TCRdb's table is partial and in-frame only. The sample holds some 130,000 clones, 85% to 95% seen once. Sequenced here: peripheral blood, sampled 28 days after the second AZD1222 dose. These receptors were obtained from an adult who received the AZD1222 COVID-19 vaccine.

This clone came up once. The chain links TRBV3-1 (or the pseudogene TRBV3-2) to TRBJ1-1, with TRBD1 as a possible D gene (6 bases). The length of the CDR3 is 15 residues. V was shortened by 4 bases and J by 1 base, with 13 bases between the two germline ends. Germline V CDR1 and CDR2: LGHDT, YNNKEL (reference sequence). The CDR3 DNA sequence: TGTGCCAGCAGCCTCCTGGGGGGGGCGAACACTGAAGCTTTCTTT. Translating it yields CASSLLGGANTEAFF.

This rearrangement joins TRBV4-1 to TRBJ1-1; 10 bases align to TRBD1. The germline V gene has CDR1 MGHRA and CDR2 YSYEKL. The V segment lost 2 bases and the J segment 3 bases; nucleotides outside the gene matches: 3. The CDR3 has 15 residues. The CDR3 spells CASSQPGTGDTEAFF. In DNA, the CDR3 is TGCGCCAGCAGCCAACCTGGGACAGGGGACACTGAAGCTTTCTTT.